Listed below are T cell receptor beta chains from one sample, sequenced in a study of OX40 agonist ivuxolimab in advanced cancers. Using immunoSEQ multiplex PCR, the repertoire was profiled, and TCRdb retains in-frame clones only, with some absent. The sample yields around 11,000 clones, roughly 85% seen once. This material consisted of CD4+ or CD8+ T cells sorted from blood, taken in a trial of the OX40 agonist ivuxolimab. The receptor set was obtained from an adult with an advanced solid tumor such as melanoma, head and neck, liver or kidney cancer. Each CDR3 is given with its conserved first and last residue. The D gene is left open where the match is weak. Clone size is shown for a subset of rows, as once, few, many or a class of expanded clone.

D	V	J	size	DNA	CDR3
TRBD2	TRBV4-1	TRBJ2-1	NA	TGCGCCAGCAGCCAGCAGGTGAGCGGGAGTTACTCCTACAATGAGCAGTTCTTC	CASSQQVSGSYSYNEQFF
NA	TRBV6-5	TRBJ2-5	NA	TGTGCCAGCAGAGGGCTCCTAGCGTTGCAAGAGACCCAGTACTTC	CASRGLLALQETQYF
NA	TRBV13	TRBJ1-3	NA	TGTGCCAGCAGCTTGGACACCGGGAAATTCTCTGGAAACACCATATATTTT	CASSLDTGKFSGNTIYF
NA	TRBV14	TRBJ2-4	NA	TGTGCCAGCAGCCAAGATAGACCTTTGACGGGGGATTACATTCAGTACTTC	CASSQDRPLTGDYIQYF
NA	TRBV2	TRBJ2-6	medium-sized	TGTGCCAGCAGTGATCCGCCCCGGGATGACACTCTCTTGGCTGGGGCCAACGTCCTGACTTTC	CASSDPPRDDTLLAGANVLTF
TRBD1	TRBV4-3	TRBJ2-7	NA	TGCGCCAGCAGCCAAGGGGACAGAAACTCCTACGAGCAGTACTTC	CASSQGDRNSYEQYF
TRBD1	TRBV29-1	TRBJ2-1	large	TGCAGCGCGAACGGTATAGGGGGCGCCCACAATGAGCAGTTCTTC	CSANGIGGAHNEQFF
TRBD1	TRBV11-3	TRBJ1-1	NA	TGTGCCAGCAGCTACAGGGGGACTGAAGCTTTCTTT	CASSYRGTEAFF
NA	TRBV11-1	TRBJ2-7	NA	TGTGCCAGCAGCCGGAGCGGTAATCGGGACGAGCAGTACTTC	CASSRSGNRDEQYF
NA	TRBV6-6	TRBJ1-2	NA	TGTGCCAGCAGTTACTCGATCAGGGTCCCCGGTAATGGCTACACCTTC	CASSYSIRVPGNGYTF
TRBD2	TRBV12-5	TRBJ2-5	NA	TGTGCTAGTGGGTTTAGCGGGAGGGAGTTTCAAGAGACCCAGTACTTC	CASGFSGREFQETQYF
NA	TRBV7-6	TRBJ2-7	NA	TGTGCCAGCAGCTTAGTTAGGGGGGCAGGGGCTTCCTACGAGCAGTACTTC	CASSLVRGAGASYEQYF
NA	TRBV20-1	TRBJ2-7	NA	TGCAGTGCTACGCAGGCGGCGGAGCAGTACTTC	CSATQAAEQYF
NA	TRBV11-2	TRBJ2-3	NA	TGTGCCAGCAGCTTATATGGGGCAGATACGCAGTATTTT	CASSLYGADTQYF
NA	TRBV27	TRBJ2-5	once	TGTGCCAGCAGACCAGACTTCCAAGAGACCCAGTACTTC	CASRPDFQETQYF
NA	TRBV28	TRBJ1-2	NA	TGTGCCAGCAGCCGTATTGGGACCTCTAACTATGGCTACACCTTC	CASSRIGTSNYGYTF
NA	TRBV27	TRBJ2-7	once	TGTGCCAGCAGCCGCGACAGGTCTAAGGTCTACGAGCAGTACTTC	CASSRDRSKVYEQYF
NA	TRBV27	TRBJ2-1	NA	TGTGCCAGCAGCCTCTACAATGAGCAGTTCTTC	CASSLYNEQFF
TRBD1	TRBV15	TRBJ2-7	NA	TGTGCCACCAGCGACCGGACAGGGGCCTACGAGCAGTACTTC	CATSDRTGAYEQYF
NA	TRBV7-9	TRBJ2-7	NA	TGTGCCACCCGGGGCCCAGAGATCTACGAGCAGTACTTC	CATRGPEIYEQYF
NA	TRBV9	TRBJ2-2	few	TGTGCCAGCAGCGTAGCCTTGACACCCGGCACCGGGGAGCTGTTTTTT	CASSVALTPGTGELFF
NA	TRBV27	TRBJ1-2	once	TGTGCCAGCAGTTTAGGGGGTGGCTATGGCTACACCTTC	CASSLGGGYGYTF
NA	TRBV19	TRBJ2-1	NA	TGTGCCAGTAGTATACTAGCGTACGGCAATGAGCAGTTCTTC	CASSILAYGNEQFF
NA	TRBV28	TRBJ2-7	NA	TGTGCCAGCAGTCCTTACAGGGCCAGTGTGGGCTACGAGCAGTACTTC	CASSPYRASVGYEQYF
NA	TRBV13	TRBJ2-5	once	TGTGCCAGCAGCTCCCGAAAAGAGACCCAGTACTTC	CASSSRKETQYF
TRBD1	TRBV15	TRBJ2-6	NA	TGTGCCACCAGCGGAGTCCCGGGACAGGGGTCTGGGGCCAACGTCCTGACTTTC	CATSGVPGQGSGANVLTF
TRBD1	TRBV7-9	TRBJ2-7	NA	TGTGCCAGCAGGGGGACAGGGGGTCCCCCCTACGAGCAGTACTTC	CASRGTGGPPYEQYF
NA	TRBV10-2	TRBJ2-7	few	TGCGCCAGCAGTGAGTCGGGAGGGAGGGGGGAGCAGTACTTC	CASSESGGRGEQYF
TRBD2	TRBV7-6	TRBJ2-1	NA	TGTGCCAGCAGCTTAGAGGCTAGCGGAGGTAGGGGTGAGCAGTTCTTC	CASSLEASGGRGEQFF
TRBD1	TRBV19	TRBJ1-2	NA	TGTGCCAGTACCTTGAGGACAGGGGCTTTTGGCTACACCTTC	CASTLRTGAFGYTF
TRBD1	TRBV28	TRBJ2-7	NA	TGTGCCAGCAGGTTTCCGGGACAGGGGTCCTACGAGCAGTACTTC	CASRFPGQGSYEQYF
NA	TRBV4-1	TRBJ2-7	NA	TGCGCCAGCAGCCAAGAGGTTGGTGGCCCGACCTACGAGCAGTACTTC	CASSQEVGGPTYEQYF
NA	TRBV25-1	TRBJ2-7	NA	TGTGCCAGCAGTAAAGCCCTGTGGGGCTCCTACGAGCAGTACTTC	CASSKALWGSYEQYF
TRBD1	TRBV4-1	TRBJ2-3	NA	TGCGCCAGCAGCCAAGACCCGACAGGGGAACCCCCAGATACGCAGTATTTT	CASSQDPTGEPPDTQYF
TRBD1	TRBV4-1	TRBJ2-3	once	TGCGCCAGCAGCCAAGAAGCGCCGGACAGGGGGTTTACGCAGTATTTT	CASSQEAPDRGFTQYF
TRBD1	TRBV13	TRBJ1-1	few	TGTGCCAGCAGCGCCCGGACAGGAAGGGATGAAGCTTTCTTT	CASSARTGRDEAFF
TRBD1	TRBV2	TRBJ2-7	NA	TGTGCCAGCAGGGAAGCCCCGGGACAGAACTACGAGCAGTACTTC	CASREAPGQNYEQYF
NA	TRBV27	TRBJ2-3	few	TGTGCCAGCAGTTTTCTAGGAGATACGCAGTATTTT	CASSFLGDTQYF
TRBD2	TRBV11-3	TRBJ2-3	NA	TGTGCCAGCAGCTCCCGGACTAGCGAGGGCACAGATACGCAGTATTTT	CASSSRTSEGTDTQYF
NA	TRBV2	TRBJ2-1	once	TGTGCCAGCAGACTCGCCCACGATGAGCAGTTCTTC	CASRLAHDEQFF
NA	TRBV9	TRBJ2-2	NA	TGTGCCAGCAGCCCGGTTAGGGCGGGCACCGGGGAGCTGTTTTTT	CASSPVRAGTGELFF
TRBD2	TRBV7-9	TRBJ2-7	NA	TGTGCCAGCAGCGGGGGTAGCGGGGTCTCCTACGAGCAGTACTTC	CASSGGSGVSYEQYF
NA	TRBV9	TRBJ2-2	NA	TGTGCCAGCAGCCACCGAGGGGGGGTTAGCACCGGGGAGCTGTTTTTT	CASSHRGGVSTGELFF
TRBD1	TRBV30	TRBJ1-2	NA	TGTGCCTGGTCGACAGGGGATGACTATGGCTACACCTTC	CAWSTGDDYGYTF
NA	TRBV27	TRBJ1-2	NA	TGTGCCAGCAGTTTATACCCGAGGTCCTATGGCTACACCTTC	CASSLYPRSYGYTF
TRBD2	TRBV5-8	TRBJ2-2	NA	TGTGCCAGCAGCCAGCGGGACCCCCGAGCTGGGTTTCCCGGGGAGCTGTTTTTT	CASSQRDPRAGFPGELFF
NA	TRBV9	TRBJ1-3	NA	TGTGCCAGCAGCGAGGGGTACGGAAACACCATATATTTT	CASSEGYGNTIYF
NA	TRBV6-1	TRBJ2-7	NA	TGTGCCAGCAACGCCTACGAGCAGTACTTC	CASNAYEQYF
NA	TRBV11-2	TRBJ2-1	NA	TGTGCCAGCAGAACCGCCCTTCGGGATGAGCAGTTCTTC	CASRTALRDEQFF
NA	TRBV5-5	TRBJ2-7	NA	TGTGCCAGCAGCATCCTAGGATCCTACGAGCAGTACTTC	CASSILGSYEQYF
TRBD1	TRBV19	TRBJ1-2	few	TGTGCCAGTAGTCGACAGGGGACGGATGGCTACACCTTC	CASSRQGTDGYTF
NA	TRBV9	TRBJ1-1	large	TGTGCCAGCAGCGTAGACTGGAACACTGAAGCTTTCTTT	CASSVDWNTEAFF